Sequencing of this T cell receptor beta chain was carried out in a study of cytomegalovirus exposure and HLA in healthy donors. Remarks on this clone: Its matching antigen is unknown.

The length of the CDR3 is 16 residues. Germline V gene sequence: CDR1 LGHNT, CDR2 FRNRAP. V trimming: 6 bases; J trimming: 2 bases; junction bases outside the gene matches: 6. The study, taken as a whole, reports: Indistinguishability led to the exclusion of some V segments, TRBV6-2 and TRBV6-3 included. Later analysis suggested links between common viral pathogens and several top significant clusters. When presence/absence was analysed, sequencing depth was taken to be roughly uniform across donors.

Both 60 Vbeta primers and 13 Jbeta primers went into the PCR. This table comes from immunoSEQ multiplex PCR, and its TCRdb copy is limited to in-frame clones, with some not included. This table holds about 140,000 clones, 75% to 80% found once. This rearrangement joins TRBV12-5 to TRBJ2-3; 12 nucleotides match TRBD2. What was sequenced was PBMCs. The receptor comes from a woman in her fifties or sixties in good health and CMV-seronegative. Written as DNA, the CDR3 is TGTGCTAGTGGACTCGGGACTAGCGGGTACACAGATACGCAGTATTTT. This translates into CASGLGTSGYTDTQYF.